One and the same sample provided the 21 T cell receptor beta chains below, sequenced in a study of cytomegalovirus exposure and HLA in healthy donors. A multiplex PCR was run with 60 Vbeta primers and 13 Jbeta primers. Sequencing was performed with immunoSEQ multiplex PCR; in TCRdb, only in-frame clones are kept and a portion is missing. The sample has about 180,000 clones, around four fifths seen once; the top ten hold approximately 1.3%. The sample taken for sequencing was PBMCs. These receptor sequences come from a man younger than 45 in good health and CMV-seronegative.

The rearrangement joins TRBV19 to TRBJ2-1; D might be TRBD1 (6 bases). This CDR3 contains 16 residues. Trimming took 3 bases from V and 2 from J, leaving 14 bases between them. From germline, CDR1 is LNHDA and CDR2 SQIVND (reference sequence). For the CDR3, the DNA is TGTGCCAGTAGTATTGGAGACAGGCCACCCTACAATGAGCAGTTCTTC. Protein: CASSIGDRPPYNEQFF.

V usage is TRBV19 and J usage is TRBJ1-4, with D possibly matching TRBD1 (5 bases). V lost 2 bases, J lost 8 bases, and 15 bases lay in between. The CDR3 has 15 residues. CDR1 is LNHDA and CDR2 is SQIVND in the germline V gene (reference sequence). Written as DNA, the CDR3 is TGTGCCAGTAGTATACCGAGCAGGGTAGGAGAAAAACTGTTTTTT. As protein: CASSIPSRVGEKLFF.

The chain combines TRBV7-6 with TRBJ2-1; TRBD2 aligns across 10 bases. CDR1 SGHVS and CDR2 FNYEAQ come from the germline V gene. This CDR3 has 15 residues. With 5 bases clipped from V and 4 bases from J, the junction kept 5 bases outside the gene matches. In DNA, the CDR3 is TGTGCCAGCAGCATCCTGACTAGCGGGTACAATGAGCAGTTCTTC. Protein product: CASSILTSGYNEQFF.

In the case of this clone: One junction end disagrees with the germline gene, perhaps due to a read error. The V call is TRBV6-5, the J call TRBJ1-5, with D unresolved. The CDR3 consists of 14 residues. In germline, CDR1 is MNHEY, CDR2 SVGAGI. CDR3 region: CAGSLKDSNQPQHF. CDR3 nucleotides: TGTGCCGGCAGTCTTAAGGACTCCAATCAGCCCCAGCATTTT.

The V and J genes are TRBV30 and TRBJ2-3; 10 positions agree with TRBD2. CDR1 is GTSNPN and CDR2 is SVGIG in the germline V gene (reference sequence). CDR3 size: 15 residues. V lost 5 bases and J lost 3; bases outside the gene matches: 8. The CDR3 sequence is CAWATGTSVTDTQYF. The CDR3 DNA reads as TGTGCCTGGGCCACCGGGACTAGCGTAACAGATACGCAGTATTTT.

The gene calls are TRBV5-1 and TRBJ2-5; 7 bases align to TRBD2. V was clipped by 4 bases and J by 4 bases; unmatched bases: 7. Germline loops: CDR1 SGHRS, CDR2 YFSETQ. The CDR3 covers 14 residues. The CDR3 bases are TGCGCCAGCAGCCCCGGACTAGTTCGAGAGACCCAGTACTTC. Translation: CASSPGLVRETQYF.

V and J are TRBV28 and TRBJ1-1; tentatively, D is TRBD1 (5 bases). V was trimmed by 1 base and J by 7 bases, leaving 10 bases between them. The CDR3 is made up of 13 amino acids. In germline, CDR1 is MDHEN, CDR2 SYDVKM. The CDR3 DNA reads TGTGCCAGCAGTTTATTGGGGGGTCTTGAAGCTTTCTTT. This encodes CASSLLGGLEAFF.

V gene TRBV7-3 combines with J gene TRBJ1-1; D remains unclear. CDR3 length equals 14 residues. V lost 2 bases to trimming and J lost 10 bases, with 17 bases between them. The germline gives CDR1 SGHTA, CDR2 FQGTGA. CDR3 DNA sequence: TGTGCCAGCAGCTTAGATCATTCTTCTACGGGAGCTTTCTTT. Translation: CASSLDHSSTGAFF.

This chain joins TRBV19 and TRBJ2-1; 7 nucleotides match TRBD2. CDR1 is LNHDA, CDR2 SQIVND, per germline (reference sequence). J gave up 8 bases and V 7 bases, and 8 bases lay outside the gene matches. CDR3 length: 13 amino acids. Here the CDR3 DNA reads TGTGCCAGTACTGGCGGGGGTGCCCATGAGCAGTTCTTC. It codes for CASTGGGAHEQFF.

Details on this clone: An end of the junction does not agree with germline; a read error may underlie this. This chain links TRBV6-1 with TRBJ2-1; 7 bases are a match to TRBD1. The CDR3 is made up of 17 amino acids. The germline gives CDR1 MNHNS, CDR2 SASEGT. The CDR3 loop reads CASSEERQGFSYNEQFF. In nucleotides, the CDR3 is TGTGCCAGCAGCGAAGAGAGACAGGGCTTCTCCTACAATGAGCAGTTCTTC.

The gene calls are TRBV2 and TRBJ2-3; no firm D call. There are 14 residues in the CDR3. The V end was cut by 6 bases, the J end by 4 bases, with 14 bases between. The germline V gene has CDR1 SNHLY and CDR2 FYNNEI. Here the CDR3 reads CASRVSVAADTQYF. The CDR3 region has the DNA TGTGCCAGCAGGGTATCCGTCGCGGCAGATACGCAGTATTTT.

The chain recombines TRBV4-1 with TRBJ1-1, with unresolved D. V was cut by 2 bases and J by 4 bases, with 14 bases left in between. Per germline, CDR1 MGHRA and CDR2 YSYEKL. The CDR3 spans 15 residues. The CDR3 nucleotides read TGCGCCAGCAGCCAAAACGGAAGAGGGATCACTGAAGCTTTCTTT. It encodes CASSQNGRGITEAFF.

The chain carries TRBV5-1 and TRBJ2-5; TRBD1 matches at 7 bases. The J call could be wrong; TRBJ2-7 is a better fit for the DNA end. The CDR3 runs to 15 residues. Germline-derived CDR1 and CDR2 are SGHRS and YFSETQ. This chain's CDR3 is CASSLEPGQPYEQYF. DNA of the CDR3: TGCGCCAGCAGCTTGGAACCGGGACAGCCCTACGAGCAGTACTTC.

The genes are TRBV9 and TRBJ2-5, with D possibly being TRBD2 (7 bases). This CDR3 has 14 amino acids. V was trimmed by 6 bases and J by 1 base, leaving 13 bases between them. The germline gives CDR1 SGDLS, CDR2 YYNGEE. This CDR3 reads CASNLGGVQETQYF. The CDR3, as DNA: TGTGCCAGCAATCTAGGGGGGGTCCAAGAGACCCAGTACTTC.

V and J are TRBV7-2 and TRBJ2-1, with 12 nucleotides matching TRBD2. Unmatched junction bases numbered 3, after V lost 5 bases and J lost 4 bases. This CDR3 has 15 amino acids. In germline, CDR1 is SGHTA, CDR2 FQGNSA. Here the CDR3 DNA reads TGTGCCAGCAGCCCGACTAGCGGGGGATACAATGAGCAGTTCTTC. It specifies CASSPTSGGYNEQFF.

The chain combines TRBV28 with TRBJ1-1; 11 bases map to TRBD1. CDR1 and CDR2 (germline): MDHEN, SYDVKM. The CDR3 totals 13 residues. The trim removed 5 bases at V and 10 bases at J, leaving 6 bases unmatched. This chain's CDR3 is CASSNGQGALAFF. The DNA for the CDR3 is TGTGCCAGCAGTAATGGACAGGGGGCTTTAGCTTTCTTT.

The CDR3 DNA follows: TGTGCCAGCTCACCACAGAGAACAGGGGAAAAACTGTTTTTT. Translation: CASSPQRTGEKLFF. The gene calls are TRBV18 and TRBJ1-4; D possibly corresponds to TRBD1 (6 bases). Per germline, CDR1 KGHSH and CDR2 LQKENI. The CDR3 contains 14 residues. V was shortened by 1 base and J by 8 bases, with 11 bases between the two germline ends.

This chain uses TRBV27 with TRBJ2-7; weak D call: TRBD1 (5 bases). Trimming removed 2 bases from V and 1 base from J, with 9 bases in between. Germline-derived CDR1 and CDR2 are MNHEY and SMNVEV (reference sequence). This CDR3 has 14 amino acids. The CDR3 here is CASSLVDRSYEQYF. CDR3 coding DNA: TGTGCCAGCAGTTTAGTTGACAGATCCTACGAGCAGTACTTC.

The genes are TRBV6-5 and TRBJ1-6; D remains unclear. Trimming removed 3 bases from V and 4 bases from J, with 7 bases in between. CDR3 length: 14 amino acids. CDR1 and CDR2 from the germline V gene are MNHEY and SVGAGI. CDR3 coding DNA: TGTGCCAGCAGTTATTTCCAGTATAATTCACCCCTCCACTTT. Translating gives CASSYFQYNSPLHF.

V and J are TRBV6-5 and TRBJ2-5; 9 bases are a match to TRBD2. The CDR3 contains 16 residues. After removal of 0 bases from V and 3 bases from J, the junction contained 5 bases not matched to a gene. From germline, CDR1 is MNHEY and CDR2 SVGAGI. DNA for the CDR3: TGTGCCAGCAGTTACTCCTCTGCGGGGGGGGAAGAGACCCAGTACTTC. Its protein product is CASSYSSAGGEETQYF.

The rearrangement uses TRBV27 and TRBJ1-1; D unclear. The CDR3 runs 13 residues. Germline assignment: CDR1 MNHEY and CDR2 SMNVEV (reference sequence). The V gene lost 9 bases and the J gene lost 2 bases, with 13 bases spanning the gap. CDR3 DNA sequence: TGTGCCAGTCAGTTTTATGTAAACACTGAAGCTTTCTTT. Translation: CASQFYVNTEAFF.